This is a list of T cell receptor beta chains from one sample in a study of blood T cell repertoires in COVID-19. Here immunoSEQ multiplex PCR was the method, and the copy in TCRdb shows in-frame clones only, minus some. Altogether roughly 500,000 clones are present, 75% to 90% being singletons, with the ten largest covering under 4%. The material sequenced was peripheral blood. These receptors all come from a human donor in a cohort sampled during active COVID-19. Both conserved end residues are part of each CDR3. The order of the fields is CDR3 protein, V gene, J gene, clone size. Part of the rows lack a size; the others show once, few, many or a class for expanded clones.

CASSEISGARYNQPQHF	TRBV19	TRBJ1-5	.
CASSLSGQGSYEQYF	TRBV19	TRBJ2-7	.
CASTIIRINEQYF	TRBV2	TRBJ2-7	.
CATKSAATYEQYF	TRBV28	TRBJ2-7	.
CASSSRTSGAPYEQYF	TRBV7-8	TRBJ2-7	.
CASSKATGSHYEQYF	TRBV5-5	TRBJ2-7	.
CASTLSGGDLSRPQHF	TRBV19	TRBJ1-5	.
CASSVGLWDRAIGELFF	TRBV9	TRBJ2-2	.
CATSRTYPGQVNEKLFF	TRBV15	TRBJ1-4	.
CASSSTRQANTEAFF	TRBV5-1	TRBJ1-1	.
CASSQFSGLPVDNEQFF	TRBV23-1	TRBJ2-1	.
CATSRDGTVGEQYF	TRBV15	TRBJ2-7	.
CSVSGDSGYTF	TRBV29-1	TRBJ1-2	.
CASSSWTGGTEAFF	TRBV6-5	TRBJ1-1	once
CASSSGDVEETQYF	TRBV5-1	TRBJ2-5	.
CAISSLGTSATDTQYF	TRBV10-3	TRBJ2-3	.
CASSFAKTGGNSPLHF	TRBV7-2	TRBJ1-6	many
CASSLSPGFGNTIYF	TRBV28	TRBJ1-3	.
CAIHSTGIMDQTEAFF	TRBV10-3	TRBJ1-1	.
CASSGDGRAYNEQFF	TRBV6-2/TRBV6-3	TRBJ2-1	.
CASSPSGQLRGEAFF	TRBV14	TRBJ1-1	.
CSALPEETQYF	TRBV20-1	TRBJ2-5	.
CASRGQGYRGNTEAFF	TRBV19	TRBJ1-1	.
CASSQALSGRSYEQYF	TRBV3-1/TRBV3-2	TRBJ2-7	.